This T cell receptor (beta chain) was retrieved from a study of CD8+ T cells in alopecia areata. Trimming shortened V by 0 bases and J by 5 bases, and 5 bases separated the two germline ends. In germline, CDR1 is SGDLS, CDR2 YYNGEE. The CDR3 has 13 amino acids. This clone was seen only a few times. Antigen specificity is unknown. Different DNA sequences within this sample yield the same CDR3. Alopecia areata patients provided lesional scalp punch biopsies and peripheral blood. Study-wide results and limits: Scalp sequencing captures resident alphabeta T cells of normal skin too. Normal scalp showed lower clonality than lesional scalp, especially alopecia totalis/universalis.

RNA was isolated and reverse transcribed to cDNA, the sequencing template. The repertoire was sequenced with immunoSEQ multiplex PCR; TCRdb's copy has only in-frame clones and lacks some. This table holds around 60,000 clones, 40% to 50% found once. The clonotype comes from a human donor with alopecia areata. The source material was NKG2D-low CD8+ T cells sorted from blood. The chain is built from TRBV9 and TRBJ2-2; D may be TRBD2 (5 bases). Written as DNA, the CDR3 is TGTGCCAGCAGCGTAGGAGGGACCGGGGAGCTGTTTTTT. Protein product: CASSVGGTGELFF.